A single sample is the source of the 25 T cell receptor beta chains below, sequenced in a study of blood T cell repertoires in COVID-19. The table came from immunoSEQ multiplex PCR; TCRdb's copy has only in-frame clones and leaves some out. Among about 99,000 clones, around nine tenths were seen once, and the ten largest hold about 3%. Sequenced input: peripheral blood. The receptors stem from a human donor in a cohort sampled during active COVID-19.

This clone was recorded only once. J is TRBJ1-6 and V is TRBV19; D is unclear. Looked up from germline, CDR1 is LNHDA and CDR2 is SQIVND (reference sequence). The CDR3 covers 15 residues. V was cut by 4 bases and J by 6 bases, with 13 bases left in between. This chain's CDR3 is CASSTAAGRNSPLHF. In DNA, the CDR3 is TGTGCCAGTAGTACGGCTGCGGGCCGTAATTCACCCCTCCACTTT.

The rearrangement links TRBV6-5 to TRBJ2-7; D might be TRBD1 (5 bases). Trimming cost V 8 bases and J 2 bases, with 13 bases left between them. Germline CDR1 is MNHEY and CDR2 is SVGAGI. The CDR3 runs to 13 residues. The CDR3 nucleotides are TGTGCCAGCGGCTATCAGGGCGCCTACGAGCAGTACTTC. Protein product: CASGYQGAYEQYF.

The chain uses TRBV19 and TRBJ1-5; no reliable D call. The CDR3 consists of 14 residues. With 3 bases removed from V and 4 bases from J, the gap between germline ends came to 10 bases. Germline V gene data show CDR1 as LNHDA and CDR2 as SQIVND (reference sequence). The CDR3: CASSIVPGNQPQHF. CDR3 coding DNA: TGTGCCAGTAGTATTGTGCCAGGTAATCAGCCCCAGCATTTT.

This chain joins TRBV7-2 and TRBJ2-2; tentative D call: TRBD2 (6 bases). The V gene lost 2 bases and the J gene lost 0 bases, with 19 bases spanning the gap. The germline gives CDR1 SGHTA, CDR2 FQGNSA. This CDR3 region has 19 residues. DNA of the CDR3: TGTGCCAGCAGCTTACGGGTGAAGGGCACTAGCCCGAACACCGGGGAGCTGTTTTTT. It specifies CASSLRVKGTSPNTGELFF. The variable domain in full, with the rest retrieved from reference TRBV7-2 and TRBJ2-2, is GAGVSQSPSNKVTEKGKDVELRCDPISGHTALYWYRQSLGQGLEFLIYFQGNSAPDKSGLPSDRFSAERTGGSVSTLTIQRTQQEDSAVYLCASSLRVKGTSPNTGELFFGEGSRLTVL.

There are a few counts of this clone. This rearrangement joins TRBV2 to TRBJ1-5; a weak D match, TRBD1 (5 bases). V was trimmed by 5 bases and J by 5 bases, leaving 13 bases between them. The CDR3 runs 14 residues. Per germline, CDR1 SNHLY and CDR2 FYNNEI. The CDR3 protein is CASSINGGDQPQHF. The CDR3 nucleotides read TGTGCCAGCAGTATCAATGGAGGGGATCAGCCCCAGCATTTT.

V and J are TRBV5-1 and TRBJ2-7, with a weak D call TRBD2 (5 bases). There are 15 residues in the CDR3. CDR1 and CDR2 (germline): SGHRS, YFSETQ. Deletions cut 4 bases from V and 2 bases from J, with 16 bases between. CDR3 in amino acids: CASSPRTGRAYEQYF. CDR3 in DNA: TGCGCCAGCAGCCCCAGGACCGGGCGGGCCTACGAGCAGTACTTC.

The rearrangement uses TRBV11-1 and TRBJ1-2; tentatively, D is TRBD1 (6 bases). The germline gives CDR1 SGHAT, CDR2 FQDESV (reference sequence). The CDR3 totals 14 residues. V was shortened by 5 bases and J by 8 bases, with 18 bases between the two germline ends. The CDR3 spells CASSPKRDTGGYTF. For the CDR3, the DNA is TGTGCCAGCAGCCCGAAACGGGACACGGGAGGCTACACCTTC.

This rearrangement joins TRBV6-5 to TRBJ1-2; 12 nucleotides agree with TRBD1. J gave up 7 bases and V 5 bases, and 5 bases lay outside the gene matches. This CDR3 contains 14 residues. Germline V gene data show CDR1 as MNHEY and CDR2 as SVGAGI. The CDR3 coding sequence is TGTGCCAGCAGTCGCCGGGACAGGGGGCCTGGCTACACCTTC. Translating gives CASSRRDRGPGYTF.

The chain uses TRBV5-1 and TRBJ2-3; maybe TRBD1 (6 bases). The CDR3 extends over 15 amino acids. V was pared by 4 bases and J by 0 bases, with 12 bases between. Germline V gives CDR1 SGHRS, CDR2 YFSETQ. The CDR3 DNA reads TGCGCCAGCAGCATTGGGACACCCAGCACAGATACGCAGTATTTT. This sequence encodes CASSIGTPSTDTQYF.

The rearrangement links TRBV19 to TRBJ2-1, with 10 bases that match TRBD2. This CDR3 has 16 residues. J gave up 3 bases and V 5 bases, and 7 bases lay outside the gene matches. CDR1 LNHDA and CDR2 SQIVND come from the germline V gene (reference sequence). CDR3 residues: CASSPSASGSYNEQFF. The CDR3, as DNA: TGTGCCAGTAGTCCCTCCGCTAGCGGGAGCTACAATGAGCAGTTCTTC.

This clone was recorded only once. The gene calls are TRBV15 and TRBJ2-6, with a weak D call TRBD1 (6 bases). CDR3 length: 15 amino acids. Germline V CDR1 and CDR2: LNHNV, YYDKDF (reference sequence). Trimming took off 5 bases at V and 2 bases at J, with 10 bases between the two ends. The CDR3 here is CATSGYRAGANVLTF. The DNA of the CDR3 is TGTGCCACCAGCGGTTACAGGGCTGGGGCCAACGTCCTGACTTTC.

The chain uses TRBV24-1 and TRBJ2-1, with 7 bases identical to TRBD1. Germline-derived CDR1 and CDR2 are KGHDR and SFDVKD. The CDR3 extends over 16 amino acids. With 2 bases clipped from V and 6 bases from J, the junction kept 9 bases outside the gene matches. The CDR3 is CATSDSTGSILNEQFF. Here the CDR3 DNA reads TGTGCCACCAGTGATTCGACAGGGAGTATCCTCAATGAGCAGTTCTTC.

V gene TRBV15 combines with J gene TRBJ1-2, with a tentative D call TRBD1 (6 bases). The CDR3 runs 14 residues. Germline loops: CDR1 LNHNV, CDR2 YYDKDF (reference sequence). V was clipped by 1 base and J by 5 bases, with 11 bases between them. CDR3: CATSRGGQSYGYTF. The DNA of the CDR3 is TGTGCCACCAGCAGAGGGGGACAATCTTATGGCTACACCTTC.

The rearrangement joins TRBV19 to TRBJ2-7, with 14 bases fitting TRBD2. The V gene end was trimmed by 5 bases and the J gene end by 6 bases; junction bases not matched to a gene: 6. Germline lookup yields CDR1 LNHDA and CDR2 SQIVND (reference sequence). The length of the CDR3 is 15 residues. The CDR3 coding sequence is TGTGCCAGTAGTCCAAGACTAGCGGGAGGGCCCGAGCAGTACTTC. As protein: CASSPRLAGGPEQYF.

The CDR3 region is CASSPGKGAKTNYGYTF. CDR3 in DNA: TGTGCCAGTAGTCCCGGGAAGGGGGCGAAAACCAACTATGGCTACACCTTC. The chain has TRBV19 and TRBJ1-2; 7 bases are a match to TRBD1. Losses at the gene ends were 5 bases for V and 2 bases for J; bases not matched to a gene: 14. The CDR3 consists of 17 residues. Per germline, CDR1 LNHDA and CDR2 SQIVND (reference sequence).

This clone was detected only a few times. The CDR3 spells CASSPDGGNYGYTF. The CDR3 DNA reads as TGTGCCAGCTCACCCGACGGGGGGAACTATGGCTACACCTTC. The rearrangement joins TRBV18 to TRBJ1-2, with D possibly matching TRBD1 (5 bases). CDR1 is KGHSH and CDR2 is LQKENI in the germline V gene. This CDR3 contains 14 residues. The V and J ends lost 3 bases and 2 bases respectively, with 10 bases between them.

The rearrangement uses TRBV7-2 and TRBJ1-4; D possibly corresponds to TRBD1 (5 bases). The CDR3 loop spans 16 amino acids. V was clipped by 5 bases and J by 7 bases, with 20 bases between them. Germline CDR1 reads SGHTA; CDR2 reads FQGNSA. CDR3 bases: TGTGCCAGCAGCCCCGAACTCGACAGTCTTGGTGAAAAACTGTTTTTT. Protein: CASSPELDSLGEKLFF.

This clone was detected once. This sequence joins TRBV9 and TRBJ2-3; TRBD2 matches 8 bases. J lost 2 bases, V lost 0 bases, and 5 bases had no gene match. Germline CDR1 SGDLS, CDR2 YYNGEE. This CDR3 spans 16 amino acids. The CDR3 protein is CASSVANGGVTDTQYF. The CDR3 coding sequence is TGTGCCAGCAGCGTAGCTAACGGGGGGGTCACAGATACGCAGTATTTT.

This clone occurred a few times. The rearrangement joins TRBV9 to TRBJ1-6; D not resolved. The CDR3 is 15 residues long. The ends were cut back, 2 bases at V and 5 bases at J, with 11 bases in the middle. Germline V gene sequence: CDR1 SGDLS, CDR2 YYNGEE. The CDR3 here is CASSVAAVNNSPLHF. The CDR3 region has the DNA TGTGCCAGCAGCGTGGCGGCAGTTAATAATTCACCCCTCCACTTT.

This clone showed up just a few times. This sequence joins TRBV20-1 and TRBJ1-4; D is undetermined. CDR3 length equals 11 residues. Germline-derived CDR1 and CDR2 are DFQATT and SNEGSKA (reference sequence). Trimming left V 6 bases short and J 8 bases short, with 10 bases between. CDR3 sequence: CSAPGEEKLFF. CDR3 in DNA: TGCAGTGCCCCCGGGGAAGAAAAACTGTTTTTT.

This sequence joins TRBV24-1 and TRBJ2-1; D not resolved. Germline lookup yields CDR1 KGHDR and CDR2 SFDVKD. This CDR3 region has 14 residues. V shed 4 bases and J shed 5 bases, with 11 bases lying between them. The CDR3 DNA reads TGTGCCACCAGTGACCCGACTTGGGACAATGAGCAGTTCTTC. Amino acid sequence: CATSDPTWDNEQFF.

This chain joins TRBV2 and TRBJ2-7, with TRBD2 matching over 9 bases. The germline gives CDR1 SNHLY, CDR2 FYNNEI. This CDR3 has 13 residues. V lost 8 bases to trimming and J lost 4 bases; unmatched junction nucleotides: 6. The CDR3 is CASVASGDYEQYF. In nucleotides, the CDR3 is TGTGCCAGCGTGGCTAGCGGGGATTACGAGCAGTACTTC.

This clone was observed a single time. The V gene is TRBV25-1, the J gene TRBJ1-2; D possibly corresponds to TRBD1 (5 bases). The V gene lost 3 bases and the J gene lost 2 bases, with 13 bases spanning the gap. The CDR3 has 15 amino acids. The germline V gene encodes CDR1 MGHDK and CDR2 SYGVNS. The CDR3 protein is CASSDGGAQNYGYTF. For the CDR3, the DNA is TGTGCCAGCAGTGATGGCGGGGCCCAAAACTATGGCTACACCTTC.

The chain couples TRBV19 to TRBJ2-4, with D perhaps TRBD1 (5 bases). V was trimmed by 3 bases and J by 7 bases, leaving 13 bases between them. CDR3 length: 14 residues. In germline, CDR1 is LNHDA, CDR2 SQIVND (reference sequence). Here the CDR3 DNA reads TGTGCCAGTAGTATGAAGGGGATCACGAACATTCAGTACTTC. Its translation: CASSMKGITNIQYF.

The genes are TRBV28 and TRBJ1-4; D gene uncertain. V lost 8 bases, J lost 7 bases, and 14 bases lay in between. The CDR3 totals 13 residues. Germline assignment: CDR1 MDHEN and CDR2 SYDVKM. The CDR3: CASERRGSEKLFF. In DNA form, the CDR3 reads TGTGCCAGCGAACGGCGGGGAAGTGAAAAACTGTTTTTT. The full variable domain, its missing parts supplied by reference TRBV28 and TRBJ1-4, is DVKVTQSSRYLVKRTGEKVFLECVQDMDHENMFWYRQDPGLGLRLIYFSYDVKMKEKGDIPEGYSVSREKKERFSLILESASTNQTSMYLCASERRGSEKLFFGSGTQLSVL.